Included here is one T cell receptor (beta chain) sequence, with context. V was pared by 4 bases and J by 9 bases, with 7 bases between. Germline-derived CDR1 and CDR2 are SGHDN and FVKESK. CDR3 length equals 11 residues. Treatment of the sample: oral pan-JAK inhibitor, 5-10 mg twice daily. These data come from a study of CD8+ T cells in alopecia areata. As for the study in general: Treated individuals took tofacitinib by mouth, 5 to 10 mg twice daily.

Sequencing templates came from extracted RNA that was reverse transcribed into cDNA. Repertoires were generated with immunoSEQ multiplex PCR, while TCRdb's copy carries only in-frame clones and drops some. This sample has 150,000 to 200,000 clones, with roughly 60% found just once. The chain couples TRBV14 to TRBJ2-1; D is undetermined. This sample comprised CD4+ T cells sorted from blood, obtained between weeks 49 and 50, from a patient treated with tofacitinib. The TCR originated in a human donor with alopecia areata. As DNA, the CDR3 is TGTGCCAGCAGCCCCAGCACTGAGCAGTTCTTC. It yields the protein CASSPSTEQFF.